This TCR beta chain came from a study of immune cell composition in non-small cell lung cancer. Study outcomes and limitations: Clones >0.5% enriched in tumour were rarer in adenocarcinoma (roughly 35%) than squamous (75%).

About this clone: Antigen: not known.

V was pared by 1 base and J by 9 bases, with 10 bases between. The germline V gene encodes CDR1 SGHVS and CDR2 FNYEAQ. The CDR3 runs 13 residues. Clones were sequenced by immunoSEQ multiplex PCR, and TCRdb holds only the in-frame ones, with some missing. The repertoire consists of under 4,000 clones, with 86% occurring once and the leading ten covering around 7.7%. The V call is TRBV7-6, the J call TRBJ2-1; the D is unclear. Material for sequencing was lung tumor tissue. This clonotype was obtained from a human donor with non-small cell lung cancer. The CDR3 protein is CASSLDGSGEQFF. The CDR3, as DNA: TGTGCCAGCAGCTTAGATGGTAGTGGTGAGCAGTTCTTC.